This T cell receptor (beta chain) was recorded in a study of blood T cell repertoires in COVID-19. Study as a whole: Donors in the United States, Italy and Spain gave samples during acute or convalescent COVID-19. PBMCs, B-cell-depleted T cells, or T cells provided the cDNA or gDNA that made up the material.

Generated by immunoSEQ multiplex PCR, the TCRdb table keeps only in-frame clones and is missing some. The table records 86,000 or so clones, 65% to 80% of them present only once. Only a few counts were recorded for this clone. Trimming took off 5 bases at V and 1 base at J, with 9 bases between the two ends. Per germline, CDR1 SGHVS and CDR2 FNYEAQ. The CDR3 consists of 15 residues. The chain joins TRBV7-6 to TRBJ1-6; D may be TRBD1 (6 bases). The TCR sequence derives from a man aged 70-80 years with acute or convalescent COVID-19. What was sequenced was peripheral blood. CDR3 in amino acids: CASSNGQSYNSPLHF. In DNA, the CDR3 is TGTGCCAGCAGCAACGGACAGTCCTATAATTCACCCCTCCACTTT.